This TCR beta chain was captured in a study of T cell responses to AZD1222 COVID-19 vaccine (dated by TCRdb to about 2021). For the wider study: TCR sequencing covered 230 or so trial participants: 200 to 210 given two doses of AZD1222 and about 26 given two doses of MenACWY control vaccine. Trial participants were enrolled by age into subgroups of 18-55, 56-69 and 70-plus years, and around 150, 28 and 57 TCR-sequenced participants, respectively, were included in these subgroups. Overall results and qualifications from the work: Vaccine-associated CD4 TCRs spanned the whole spike protein, with dominant responses in regions 160-218 and 743-854. A significant rise in spike-specific TCR breadth and depth was observed after two AZD1222 doses relative to day 0 and relative to MenACWY recipients. Epitopes outside the regions mutated in the B.1.351 and B.1.1.7 variants were reportedly recognized by nearly half of the unique spike-specific TCRs. The 56-69-year group was small, and its depth increase did not reach significance, likely because of low power. Participants were mostly white British and included more females than males, and it was suggested by the authors that clonal diversity may have been underestimated. Conclusions about previously exposed vaccinees are limited, since just five or six AZD1222 recipients were seropositive for SARS-CoV-2 at baseline. No day 14 peak-response samples were available, so repertoires were characterized only after the peak T cell response.

Read against the paper, the sample's time point label means: about 28 days (+/-7) after the second vaccine dose. This specimen's treatment or condition label, interpreted: meningococcal conjugate vaccine given as trial control. Vaccinee samples came from UK trials COV001 and COV002, including a single-blind randomized controlled phase 2/3 trial of AZD1222 (ChAdOx1 nCoV-19) in healthy adults. Trial participant PBMC samples were collected at day 0 and day 28 after the second dose for TCRbeta chain sequencing. A distance of 12 bases separates the germline ends of V and J, which lose 0 bases and 0 bases respectively. The germline V gene yields MGHRA for CDR1 and YSYEKL for CDR2. Including the terminal cysteine and phenylalanine, the CDR3 comprises 16 residues. Just the 48-base CDR3 DNA is kept, in frame starting at base 1. The CDR3 regions of human TCRbeta chains were analyzed by immunosequencing. The study's processing was this. Repertoire TCRs were checked for matches against a reference library of SARS-CoV-2-specific TCRs that had been generated using the MIRA antigen-specificity platform. Breadth meant the fraction of unique TCRs that were SARS-CoV-2-associated, whereas depth meant the fraction of total T cells that were SARS-CoV-2-associated. Using the MIRA data, each spike-specific TCR was assigned both to the spike region to which the TCR was reactive and to a CD4 or CD8 class. Log10-transformed breadth and depth values were compared by one-way ANOVA with Sidak's multiple comparisons tests. The source is immuneACCESS, and TCRdb retained only in-frame sequences with V and J called. Part of the clones is not carried over; for the studies checked, unresolved V genes explain less than half of this, and the remainder is unexplained. For V, J and clone size, that table is used; D and trimming come from the DNA. This sample gives 200,000 to 250,000 clones in total; about 95% of them show up just once. The ten top clones hold 1.7% of the sample.

This clone appeared a single time. Its antigen target is currently unknown. There are no base qualities to consult, and no much larger clone falls within one base. The rearrangement combines TRBV4-1 with TRBJ2-7; TRBD2 is possibly the D segment (6 matching bases). This sample comprised peripheral blood, obtained 28 days after the second dose of the MenACWY control vaccine. The clonotype was recovered from an adult who received the MenACWY meningococcal vaccine as a control. For the CDR3, the sequence is CASSQDGSGSSYEQYF. DNA sequence: TGCGCCAGCAGCCAAGACGGTAGCGGAAGCTCCTACGAGCAGTACTTC.